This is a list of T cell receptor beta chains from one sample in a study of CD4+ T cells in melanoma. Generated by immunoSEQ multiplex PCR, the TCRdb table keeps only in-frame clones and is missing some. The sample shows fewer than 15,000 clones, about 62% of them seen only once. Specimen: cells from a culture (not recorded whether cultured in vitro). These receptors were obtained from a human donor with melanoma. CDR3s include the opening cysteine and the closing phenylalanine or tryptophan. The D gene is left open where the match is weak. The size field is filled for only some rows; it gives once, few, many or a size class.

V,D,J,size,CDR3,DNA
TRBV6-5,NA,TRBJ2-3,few,CASQSTTDTQYF,TGTGCCAGCCAGTCGACGACAGATACGCAGTATTTT
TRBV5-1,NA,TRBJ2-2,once,CASSLAPQGVPPGELFF,TGCGCCAGCAGCTTGGCCCCACAAGGCGTCCCCCCCGGGGAGCTGTTTTTT
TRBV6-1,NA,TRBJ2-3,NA,CASSVHELDTQYF,TGTGCCAGCAGTGTACACGAATTAGATACGCAGTATTTT
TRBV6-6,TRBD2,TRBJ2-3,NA,CASSAPSGGFTDTQYF,TGTGCCAGCAGTGCCCCTAGCGGGGGGTTCACAGATACGCAGTATTTT
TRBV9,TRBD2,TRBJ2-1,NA,CASSGGGSYNEQFF,TGTGCCAGCAGCGGGGGGGGATCCTACAATGAGCAGTTCTTC
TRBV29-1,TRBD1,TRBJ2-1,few,CSLPGAGGSEQFF,TGCAGCCTTCCAGGGGCAGGGGGAAGTGAGCAGTTCTTC
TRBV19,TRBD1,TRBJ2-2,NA,CASKTGTNTGELFF,TGTGCCAGTAAGACAGGGACGAACACCGGGGAGCTGTTTTTT
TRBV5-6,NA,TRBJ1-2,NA,CASSLLALTNYGYTF,TGTGCCAGCAGCTTGTTGGCACTTACTAACTATGGCTACACCTTC
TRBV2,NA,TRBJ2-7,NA,CASREQTGSYEQYF,TGTGCCAGCAGGGAACAAACAGGCTCCTACGAGCAGTACTTC
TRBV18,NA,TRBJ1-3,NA,CASSPWGRGSGNTIYF,TGTGCCAGCTCACCTTGGGGACGGGGCTCTGGAAACACCATATATTTT
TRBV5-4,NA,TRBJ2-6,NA,CASSDPRTGANVLTF,TGTGCCAGCAGCGACCCACGGACTGGGGCCAACGTCCTGACTTTC
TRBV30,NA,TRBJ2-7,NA,CAWSPQDGYEQYF,TGTGCCTGGAGTCCTCAGGACGGATACGAGCAGTACTTC
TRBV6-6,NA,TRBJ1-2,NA,CASSYGSRSAAYGYTF,TGTGCCAGCAGTTACGGTAGTAGGAGCGCCGCCTATGGCTACACCTTC
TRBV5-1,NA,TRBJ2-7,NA,CASSSQDRTYEQYF,TGCGCCAGCAGCTCCCAGGACAGAACCTACGAGCAGTACTTC
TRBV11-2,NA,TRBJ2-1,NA,CASSFLGNEQFF,TGTGCCAGCAGCTTTTTAGGGAATGAGCAGTTCTTC
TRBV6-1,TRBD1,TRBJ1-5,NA,CASRDYRGLNQPQHF,TGTGCCAGCAGGGATTACAGGGGGCTCAATCAGCCCCAGCATTTT
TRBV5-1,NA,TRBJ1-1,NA,CASSSDDYTEAFF,TGTGCCAGCAGCTCGGACGATTACACTGAAGCTTTCTTT
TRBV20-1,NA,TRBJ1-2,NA,CSARVGYGYTF,TGCAGTGCTAGAGTTGGCTATGGCTACACCTTC
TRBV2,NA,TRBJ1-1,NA,CASTEGRNTEAFF,TGTGCCAGCACCGAGGGCCGAAACACTGAAGCTTTCTTT
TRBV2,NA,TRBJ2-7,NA,CASSAPSLGEQYF,TGTGCCAGCAGTGCGCCCAGTCTCGGGGAGCAGTACTTC
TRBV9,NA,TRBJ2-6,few,CASSVAPTLLANVLTF,TGTGCCAGCAGCGTAGCTCCTACGCTCTTGGCCAACGTCCTGACTTTC
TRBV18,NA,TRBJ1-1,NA,CASSPDSYTEAFF,TGTGCCAGCTCACCCGACAGTTACACTGAAGCTTTCTTT
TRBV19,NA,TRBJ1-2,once,CASSLSSRGRDYGYTF,TGTGCCAGTAGTTTGTCGTCCCGGGGGCGCGACTATGGCTACACCTTC
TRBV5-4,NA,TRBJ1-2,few,CASRAGPGYGYTF,TGTGCCAGCAGGGCCGGGCCGGGCTATGGCTACACCTTC
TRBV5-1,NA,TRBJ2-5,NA,CASSFRTPSQETRYF,TGCGCCAGCAGCTTTAGGACTCCGTCCCAAGAGACCCGGTACTTC
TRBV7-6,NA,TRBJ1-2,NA,CASSLVGRREAWSYGYTF,TGTGCCAGCAGCTTAGTGGGGCGAAGGGAGGCGTGGAGTTATGGCTACACCTTC
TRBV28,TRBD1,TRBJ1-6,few,CAIRQGLGYNSPLHF,TGTGCCATTCGACAGGGTCTCGGGTATAATTCACCCCTCCACTTT
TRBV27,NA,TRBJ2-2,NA,CASSPQGSGELFF,TGTGCCAGCAGCCCCCAGGGTAGCGGGGAGCTGTTTTTT
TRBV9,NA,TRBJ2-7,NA,CASSARGESYEQYF,TGTGCCAGCAGCGCAAGGGGGGAGTCCTACGAGCAGTACTTC
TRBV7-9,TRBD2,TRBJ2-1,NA,CASTNWAGVFDEQFF,TGTGCCAGCACCAACTGGGCGGGGGTCTTCGATGAGCAGTTCTTC
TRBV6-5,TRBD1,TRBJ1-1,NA,CASRNAGGTEAFF,TGTGCCAGCAGAAATGCAGGGGGGACTGAAGCTTTCTTT
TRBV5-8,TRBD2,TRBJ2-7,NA,CASSRLRGGIYEQYF,TGTGCCAGCAGCCGGTTGCGGGGGGGAATCTACGAGCAGTACTTC
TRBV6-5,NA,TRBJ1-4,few,CASSSVPPKKLFF,TGTGCCAGCAGTTCGGTACCTCCGAAAAAACTGTTTTTT
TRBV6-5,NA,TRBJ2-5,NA,CASTLRSGETQYF,TGTGCCAGCACCCTCAGGTCAGGGGAGACCCAGTACTTC
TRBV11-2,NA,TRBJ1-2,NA,CASSFDSNYGYTF,TGTGCCAGCAGCTTCGACAGTAACTATGGCTACACCTTC
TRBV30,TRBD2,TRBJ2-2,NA,CAWSGLAGTTGELFF,TGTGCCTGGAGCGGACTAGCGGGGACCACCGGGGAGCTGTTTTTT
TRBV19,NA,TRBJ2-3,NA,CARVALGTDTQYF,TGTGCCAGGGTAGCTTTGGGCACAGATACGCAGTATTTT
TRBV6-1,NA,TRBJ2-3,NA,CASSEIDSHTQYF,TGTGCCAGCAGTGAAATAGATTCCCATACGCAGTATTTT
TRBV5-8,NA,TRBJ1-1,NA,CASSLNRRTEAFF,TGTGCCAGCAGCTTGAACAGGAGGACTGAAGCTTTCTTT
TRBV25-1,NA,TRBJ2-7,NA,CASSEYLVSSYEQYF,TGTGCCAGCAGTGAATATTTAGTGAGCTCCTACGAGCAGTACTTC
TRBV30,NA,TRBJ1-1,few,CAWRNRYLQEAFF,TGTGCCTGGAGGAACAGGTACCTTCAAGAAGCTTTCTTT
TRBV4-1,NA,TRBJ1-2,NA,CASSQVRGPRYGYTF,TGCGCCAGCAGCCAAGTCCGGGGGCCGCGATATGGCTACACCTTC
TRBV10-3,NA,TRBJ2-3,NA,CAISGGDTQYF,TGTGCCATCAGTGGGGGGGATACGCAGTATTTT
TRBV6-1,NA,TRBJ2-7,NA,CASSGGRFYEQYF,TGTGCCAGCAGTGGGGGACGGTTCTACGAGCAGTACTTC
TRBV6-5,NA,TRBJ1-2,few,CASRAPGDNYGYTF,TGTGCCAGCAGGGCGCCTGGGGATAACTATGGCTACACCTTC
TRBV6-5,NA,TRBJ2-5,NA,CASSYSAVQETQYF,TGTGCCAGCAGTTACTCGGCAGTCCAAGAGACCCAGTACTTC
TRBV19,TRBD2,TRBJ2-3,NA,CASMQRGGLDTQYF,TGTGCCAGTATGCAGCGGGGGGGCCTTGATACGCAGTATTTT
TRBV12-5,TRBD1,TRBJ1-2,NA,CASGSGQGMVYGYTF,TGTGCTAGTGGTTCCGGACAGGGGATGGTTTATGGCTACACCTTC
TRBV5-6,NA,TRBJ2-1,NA,CASSTGYEQFF,TGTGCCAGCAGCACAGGGTATGAGCAGTTCTTC
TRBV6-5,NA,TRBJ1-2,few,CASRQLDGRYGYTF,TGTGCCAGCAGGCAACTTGACGGACGCTATGGCTACACCTTC
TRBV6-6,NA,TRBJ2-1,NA,CASRADYNEQFF,TGTGCCAGCAGAGCGGACTACAATGAGCAGTTCTTC